The text below deals with one T cell receptor (beta chain). Its antigen is still unknown. The data were taken from a study of identifying expanded T cells in peripheral blood. Trimming at V came to 9 bases and at J to 2 bases, leaving 5 bases not matched to a gene. Per the germline V gene, CDR1 is SGHVS and CDR2 is FQNEAQ. The CDR3 has 13 amino acids. General study points: Two-week clone count variance significantly increased as total template count grew.

Collection occurred without any documented infections or immune events in donors. The protocol was immunoSEQ multiplex PCR, while the TCRdb copy is restricted to in-frame clones and leaves out a portion. The sample has about 91,000 clones; about nine tenths are singletons. The origin of this receptor is a person between 18 and 69 years old in good health. This chain uses TRBV7-8 with TRBJ2-3; 7 positions agree with TRBD2. Sequencing was performed on blood. The CDR3, as DNA: TGTGCCAGTGGGAGGGGAGACACAGATACGCAGTATTTT. Its protein product is CASGRGDTDTQYF.